A selection of T cell receptor beta chains follows, all from one sample in a study of T-cell reconstitution after alpha-beta-depleted transplantation in children. TCRdb re-called the PCR reads through MiXCR, storing one row per CDR3 protein. The repertoire holds around 400,000 distinct CDR3 sequences, with roughly 21% as singletons. The sample consisted of PBMCs from the stem cell graft donor, taken from the stem cell graft. These receptor sequences come from a human donor who donated a stem cell graft to a child with acute myeloid leukemia. CDR3s include the opening cysteine and the closing phenylalanine or tryptophan. A D gene is named only where the DNA matches it firmly. Only some rows state a clone size, as once, few, many or a class for expanded clones.

d_gene,len,abundance,v_gene,j_gene,CDR3aa,CDR3nt
NA,17,NA,TRBV4-2,TRBJ2-2,CASSQDRRVANTGELFF,TGTGCCAGCAGCCAAGATAGGAGAGTTGCGAACACCGGGGAGCTGTTTTTT
NA,13,NA,TRBV5-1,TRBJ1-1,CASSLEEGSLAFF,TGCGCCAGCAGCTTGGAGGAGGGGAGCTTAGCTTTCTTT
NA,16,NA,TRBV18,TRBJ2-7,CASSPPDGLSSYEQYF,TGTGCCAGCTCACCACCGGACGGACTTAGCTCCTACGAGCAGTACTTC
TRBD2,12,NA,TRBV28,TRBJ2-1,CASQSGRDEQFF,TGTGCCAGCCAATCGGGGAGGGATGAGCAGTTCTTC
TRBD1,18,NA,TRBV4-3,TRBJ2-1,CASSHVGTGESSYNEQFF,TGCGCCAGCAGCCACGTGGGGACAGGGGAGAGTTCCTACAATGAGCAGTTCTTC
TRBD2,14,once,TRBV12-3/TRBV12-4,TRBJ2-5,CASRLAGYQETQYF,TGTGCCAGCAGACTAGCGGGGTACCAAGAGACCCAGTACTTC
NA,13,NA,TRBV29-1,TRBJ2-3,CSVVPGPTDTQYF,TGCAGCGTTGTGCCGGGGCCGACAGATACGCAGTATTTT
NA,12,many,TRBV12-3/TRBV12-4,TRBJ2-3,CASSPPGDTQYF,TGTGCCAGCAGTCCACCTGGGGATACGCAGTATTTT
NA,13,NA,TRBV27,TRBJ1-1,CASSFAGRTEAFF,TGTGCCAGCAGTTTCGCCGGAAGAACTGAAGCTTTCTTT
TRBD2,15,NA,TRBV20-1,TRBJ2-3,CSANLGAGGPNTQYF,TGCAGTGCTAACTTAGGAGCGGGAGGACCAAATACGCAGTATTTT
NA,14,NA,TRBV12-3/TRBV12-4,TRBJ2-3,CASRRDFPTDTQYF,TGTGCCAGCAGAAGGGACTTTCCCACAGATACGCAGTATTTT
NA,14,NA,TRBV18,TRBJ2-7,CASSLNTRSYEQYF,TGTGCCAGCTCACTAAATACCCGCTCCTACGAGCAGTACTTC
TRBD2,12,many,TRBV29-1,TRBJ2-7,CSVRTSKYEQYF,TGCAGCGTGAGGACTAGCAAGTACGAGCAGTACTTC
TRBD1,13,many,TRBV20-1,TRBJ2-5,CSAQTGVGETQYF,TGCAGTGCCCAAACAGGGGTCGGAGAGACCCAGTACTTC
NA,14,NA,TRBV12-3/TRBV12-4,TRBJ2-1,CASTPLSWDNEQFF,TGTGCCAGCACCCCTCTTTCGTGGGACAATGAGCAGTTCTTC
NA,14,NA,TRBV28,TRBJ2-2,CASSLSKRIGELFF,TGTGCCAGCAGTTTGAGCAAACGGATCGGGGAGCTGTTTTTT
NA,14,NA,TRBV12-3/TRBV12-4,TRBJ1-1,CASSPQATNTEAFF,TGTGCCAGCAGTCCACAGGCAACGAACACTGAAGCTTTCTTT
NA,14,NA,TRBV28,TRBJ2-3,CASRTGQYTDTQYF,TGTGCCAGCAGGACTGGACAGTACACAGATACGCAGTATTTT
NA,12,NA,TRBV7-9,TRBJ1-1,CASSYGLGEAFF,TGTGCCAGCAGCTACGGACTGGGAGAAGCTTTCTTT
TRBD1,15,many,TRBV12-3/TRBV12-4,TRBJ2-5,CASSSPGQGQETQYF,TGTGCCAGCAGTTCCCCGGGACAGGGGCAAGAGACCCAGTACTTC
TRBD1,14,NA,TRBV4-1,TRBJ2-5,CASSQQTGKETQYF,TGCGCCAGCAGCCAACAGACAGGGAAAGAGACCCAGTACTTC
NA,16,few,TRBV12-3/TRBV12-4,TRBJ2-7,CASSPPRGPGHYEQYF,TGTGCCAGCAGCCCCCCCCGGGGGCCCGGTCACTACGAGCAGTACTTC
TRBD1,16,NA,TRBV7-2,TRBJ2-7,CASSAGQGGRVGEQYF,TGTGCCAGCAGCGCCGGACAGGGGGGGAGAGTTGGCGAGCAGTACTTC
NA,14,few,TRBV20-1,TRBJ2-1,CSARDPGRGNEQFF,TGCAGTGCTAGAGATCCCGGGAGAGGGAATGAGCAGTTCTTC
TRBD1,15,many,TRBV20-1,TRBJ1-6,CSADRMGQDASPLHF,TGCAGTGCTGACCGAATGGGACAGGACGCCTCACCCCTCCACTTT
NA,13,few,TRBV28,TRBJ2-6,CASAGSGANVLTF,TGTGCCAGCGCCGGCTCTGGGGCCAACGTCCTGACTTTC
NA,15,NA,TRBV4-2,TRBJ2-7,CASSQVLGTDYEQYF,TGTGCCAGCAGCCAAGTTTTGGGGACCGACTACGAGCAGTACTTC
NA,13,NA,TRBV20-1,TRBJ1-1,CSAYGPQRTEAFF,TGCAGTGCTTACGGACCCCAGAGGACTGAAGCTTTCTTT
NA,13,NA,TRBV9,TRBJ2-7,CASSALMRDEQYF,TGTGCCAGCAGCGCCCTGATGAGGGACGAGCAGTACTTC
NA,14,NA,TRBV5-1,TRBJ2-1,CASSWGHKESEQFF,TGCGCCAGCAGCTGGGGTCACAAGGAATCTGAGCAGTTCTTC
TRBD2,15,NA,TRBV12-3/TRBV12-4,TRBJ2-1,CASRETSGSGNEQFF,TGTGCCAGCAGGGAGACTAGCGGGTCGGGCAATGAGCAGTTCTTC
TRBD1,17,few,TRBV13,TRBJ2-7,CASSFTPGGQLPYEQYF,TGTGCCAGCAGCTTTACCCCAGGGGGCCAGCTCCCCTACGAGCAGTACTTC
NA,14,few,TRBV12-3/TRBV12-4,TRBJ2-2,CASRRGRGTGELFF,TGTGCCAGCAGGAGGGGGAGGGGTACCGGGGAGCTGTTTTTT
NA,16,many,TRBV12-3/TRBV12-4,TRBJ2-7,CASSFWIGSGPLEQYF,TGTGCCAGCAGTTTCTGGATCGGGTCGGGTCCCCTCGAGCAGTACTTC
TRBD1,15,NA,TRBV7-3,TRBJ2-1,CASSADRGPGNEQFF,TGTGCCAGCAGCGCGGACAGGGGGCCCGGGAATGAGCAGTTCTTC
NA,16,NA,TRBV27,TRBJ2-1,CASSRLGVYNRNEQFF,TGTGCCAGCAGCCGGTTAGGGGTGTACAATAGGAATGAGCAGTTCTTC
NA,15,NA,TRBV6-5,TRBJ2-7,CASSYSPINSYEQYF,TGTGCCAGCAGTTACTCTCCCATAAATTCCTACGAGCAGTACTTC
TRBD1,16,few,TRBV25-1,TRBJ2-5,CASSDQGTGDSETQYF,TGTGCCAGCAGTGATCAGGGGACAGGGGATTCGGAGACCCAGTACTTC
NA,14,few,TRBV2,TRBJ2-7,CASSEGRGRYEQYF,TGTGCCAGCAGTGAAGGGAGGGGACGCTACGAGCAGTACTTC
NA,11,NA,TRBV5-6,TRBJ2-5,CASSGKETQYF,TGTGCCAGCAGCGGAAAAGAGACCCAGTACTTC
TRBD1,15,NA,TRBV5-1,TRBJ2-5,CASSLAMTGAETQYF,TGCGCCAGCAGCTTGGCCATGACAGGGGCTGAGACCCAGTACTTC
NA,15,NA,TRBV12-3/TRBV12-4,TRBJ1-4,CASSLVPGTNEKLFF,TGTGCCAGCAGTTTGGTACCCGGGACTAATGAAAAACTGTTTTTT
NA,15,few,TRBV24-1,TRBJ1-1,CATIRDSGTNTEAFF,TGTGCCACCATTCGTGATTCAGGGACTAACACTGAAGCTTTCTTT
TRBD1,16,many,TRBV5-6,TRBJ2-7,CASSLYGTGGIYEQYF,TGTGCCAGCAGCTTGTACGGGACAGGAGGGATCTACGAGCAGTACTTC
NA,13,many,TRBV12-3/TRBV12-4,TRBJ2-7,CASSLGTVYEQYF,TGTGCCAGCAGTTTAGGGACCGTCTACGAGCAGTACTTC
NA,15,NA,TRBV9,TRBJ2-3,CASSPARTAAGTQYF,TGTGCCAGCAGCCCAGCTAGGACAGCTGCAGGGACGCAGTATTTT